Following are 9 T cell receptor beta chains from one sample sequenced in a study of cytomegalovirus exposure and HLA in healthy donors. 13 Jbeta primers and 60 Vbeta primers were used for the PCR. Sequencing was performed with immunoSEQ multiplex PCR; in TCRdb, only in-frame clones are kept and a portion is missing. The table lists more than 70,000 clones, approximately 63% of them singletons. The sequenced material came from PBMCs. These receptors were taken from a woman between 45 and 65 years old in good health and CMV-seropositive.

The V gene is TRBV2, the J gene TRBJ2-3; 8 nucleotides agree with TRBD2. The trim removed 4 bases at V and 4 bases at J, leaving 10 bases unmatched. Germline values: CDR1 SNHLY, CDR2 FYNNEI. This CDR3 comprises 16 residues. CDR3 sequence: CASSGGGSGTPDTQYF. The DNA for the CDR3 is TGTGCCAGCAGTGGGGGAGGTAGCGGGACCCCAGATACGCAGTATTTT.

This rearrangement joins TRBV4-1 to TRBJ1-1; 8 nucleotides agree with TRBD1. Germline CDR1 is MGHRA and CDR2 is YSYEKL. Trimming took 3 bases from V and 0 from J; bases not matched to a gene: 6. The CDR3 covers 16 residues. This chain's CDR3 is CASSQTGAVVNTEAFF. CDR3 coding DNA: TGCGCCAGCAGCCAGACAGGGGCGGTGGTGAACACTGAAGCTTTCTTT.

V is TRBV7-9 and J is TRBJ1-2; TRBD1 agrees at 11 bases. Germline loops: CDR1 SEHNR, CDR2 FQNEAQ (reference sequence). The V and J ends lost 9 bases and 6 bases, in that order; junction bases with no gene match: 6. The CDR3 spans 13 residues. The CDR3 region is CASEGQGDHGYTF. In DNA form, the CDR3 reads TGTGCCAGTGAGGGACAGGGGGATCATGGCTACACCTTC.

This clone was seen a handful of times. V is TRBV11-2 and J is TRBJ2-3; 14 bases agree with TRBD2. V lost 5 bases, J lost 4 bases, and 5 bases stayed unmatched. The germline V gene encodes CDR1 SGHAT and CDR2 FQNNGV. The CDR3 sequence is 16 residues long. This chain's CDR3 is CASSPGLAGGSDTQYF. CDR3 nucleotides: TGTGCCAGCAGCCCCGGACTAGCGGGGGGCTCAGATACGCAGTATTTT.

The V call is TRBV28, the J call TRBJ2-7; 13 nucleotides match TRBD2. The CDR3 length is 16 residues. Germline V gene data show CDR1 as MDHEN and CDR2 as SYDVKM. V was clipped by 8 bases and J by 4 bases; unmatched bases: 11. CDR3 sequence (DNA): TGTGCCAGCGGGACTAGCGGGGACAAAATCGCTTACGAGCAGTACTTC. It specifies CASGTSGDKIAYEQYF.

This clone turned up a few times. Germline is not matched at one junction end, which may reflect a read error. The V call is TRBV28, the J call TRBJ1-5, with 7 bases identical to TRBD1. CDR1 MDHEN and CDR2 SYDVKM come from the germline V gene. This CDR3 contains 12 residues. The CDR3 DNA is TGTGCCAGCAGTTTAGTTCCCGCAGACAGGGATTTT. It specifies CASSLVPADRDF. The whole variable domain, filled in from reference TRBV28 and TRBJ1-5, reads DVKVTQSSRYLVKRTGEKVFLECVQDMDHENMFWYRQDPGLGLRLIYFSYDVKMKEKGDIPEGYSVSREKKERFSLILESASTNQTSMYLCASSLVPADRDFGDGTRLSIL.

In this sample, this clone turned up once. This rearrangement joins TRBV10-3 to TRBJ2-7, with D maybe TRBD2 (7 bases). Germline CDR1 and CDR2: ENHRY and SYGVKD. Trimming pared 2 bases from V and 7 bases from J, leaving 12 bases between. This CDR3 is 13 amino acids long. The CDR3 DNA follows: TGTGCCATCAGTGAGCTAGGGGGACTAGAGCAGTACTTC. This translates into CAISELGGLEQYF.

The chain recombines TRBV27 with TRBJ1-3; 8 bases line up with TRBD1. The CDR3 sequence is 14 residues long. Per germline, CDR1 MNHEY and CDR2 SMNVEV (reference sequence). V was clipped by 7 bases and J by 10 bases; unmatched bases: 12. CDR3 sequence (DNA): TGTGCCAGCACCAATGGACAGGGTTCTGGGACCATATATTTT. Amino acid sequence: CASTNGQGSGTIYF.

Only a few counts were recorded for this clone. The genes are TRBV5-4 and TRBJ2-7, with TRBD2 matching 13 bases. With V trimmed by 3 bases and J by 4 bases, 7 bases remained unmatched. Per germline, CDR1 SGHNT and CDR2 YYREEE (reference sequence). This CDR3 region has 16 residues. The CDR3 spells CASSSPGLAGRYEQYF. In nucleotides, the CDR3 is TGTGCCAGCAGCTCCCCGGGACTAGCGGGAAGGTACGAGCAGTACTTC.